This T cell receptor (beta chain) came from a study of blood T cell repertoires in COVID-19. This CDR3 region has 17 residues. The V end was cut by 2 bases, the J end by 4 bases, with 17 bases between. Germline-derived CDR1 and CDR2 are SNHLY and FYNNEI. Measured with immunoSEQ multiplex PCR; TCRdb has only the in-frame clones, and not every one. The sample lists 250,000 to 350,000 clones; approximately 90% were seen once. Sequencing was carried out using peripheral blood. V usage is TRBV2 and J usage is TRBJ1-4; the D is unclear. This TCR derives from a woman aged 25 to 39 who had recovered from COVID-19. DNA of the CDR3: TGTGCCAGCAGTGAACGTAAGGTGGGCAGCCATAATGAAAAACTGTTTTTT. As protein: CASSERKVGSHNEKLFF.